A selection of T cell receptor beta chains follows, all from one sample in a study of response to subunit inactivated influenza vaccine. In TCRdb, the RT-PCR reads were re-called with MiXCR into one record per CDR3 protein. The profile shows 500,000 to 750,000 distinct CDR3 sequences, approximately 14% of them singletons. The sequenced sample was PBMCs from blood, obtained 11 to 12 days after vaccination. These TCRs come from a man in his fifties or sixties who received an inactivated influenza vaccine. CDR3s include the opening cysteine and the closing phenylalanine or tryptophan. Fields, in order: clone size, D gene, V gene, J gene, CDR3 protein, CDR3 DNA. The D gene is left open where the match is weak. Expanded clones get a size class; other rows say once, few or many, or leave the size out.

-	TRBD1	TRBV12-3/TRBV12-4	TRBJ1-6	CASKTGGNSDNSPLHF	TGTGCCAGCAAGACAGGGGGGAATTCGGATAATTCACCCCTCCACTTT
few	-	TRBV7-2	TRBJ1-2	CATGGRYGYTF	TGTGCCACAGGAGGACGGTATGGCTACACCTTC
many	-	TRBV29-1	TRBJ2-7	CSAGSTGRREQYF	TGCAGCGCCGGATCAACAGGGCGGAGAGAGCAGTACTTC
few	-	TRBV3-1	TRBJ2-1	CASSDTGTKNYNEQFF	TGTGCCAGCAGCGATACCGGGACGAAAAATTACAATGAGCAGTTCTTC
few	TRBD2	TRBV28	TRBJ2-7	CASSAGALDEQYF	TGTGCCAGCTCGGCGGGAGCCCTTGACGAGCAGTACTTC
many	-	TRBV6-2/TRBV6-3	TRBJ2-1	CASSPVFNEQFF	TGTGCCAGCAGCCCCGTCTTCAATGAGCAGTTCTTC
many	-	TRBV7-9	TRBJ1-1	CASSWGGTDTEAFF	TGTGCCAGCAGTTGGGGGGGTACGGACACTGAAGCTTTCTTT
few	TRBD1	TRBV7-8	TRBJ2-3	CASSLAWGRQGKDTQYF	TGTGCCAGCAGCTTAGCGTGGGGTAGACAGGGGAAAGATACGCAGTATTTT
-	TRBD1	TRBV10-2	TRBJ1-5	CASSTGGRGNQPQHF	TGCGCCAGCAGTACAGGGGGCAGGGGCAATCAGCCCCAGCATTTT
-	-	TRBV5-5	TRBJ1-1	CASSLVRRYNTEAFF	TGTGCCAGCAGCTTGGTGCGGAGATACAACACTGAAGCTTTCTTT
-	-	TRBV2	TRBJ2-3	CASSEALELLTSTDTQYF	TGTGCCAGCAGTGAAGCGCTAGAACTGCTCACTAGCACAGATACGCAGTATTTT
-	TRBD2	TRBV10-3	TRBJ2-7	CAISLWGPGLAGDSSYEQYF	TGTGCCATCAGTCTCTGGGGCCCGGGACTAGCGGGGGACAGCTCCTACGAGCAGTACTTC
-	-	TRBV10-3	TRBJ1-5	CAISSREDQPQHF	TGTGCCATCAGTAGCAGGGAGGATCAGCCCCAGCATTTT
few	TRBD1	TRBV3-1	TRBJ2-7	CASSRGQGANYEQYF	TGTGCCAGCAGCCGGGGACAGGGGGCAAACTACGAGCAGTACTTC
few	TRBD2	TRBV20-1	TRBJ2-2	CSAAGTRITGELFF	TGCAGTGCTGCCGGGACTAGAATAACCGGGGAGCTGTTTTTT
many	TRBD1	TRBV4-3	TRBJ2-7	CASSQLTGVGFYEQYF	TGCGCCAGCAGCCAATTAACAGGGGTGGGATTCTACGAGCAGTACTTC
few	TRBD1	TRBV6-2/TRBV6-3	TRBJ2-1	CASSYGTANNEQFF	TGTGCCAGCAGTTACGGGACAGCCAACAATGAGCAGTTCTTC
-	-	TRBV5-1	TRBJ1-5	CASSLLGEGQPQHF	TGCGCCAGCAGCTTGCTGGGGGAAGGCCAGCCCCAGCATTTT
many	TRBD1	TRBV5-1	TRBJ1-1	CASSIGTGRFTEAFF	TGCGCCAGCAGCATCGGGACAGGGCGGTTTACTGAAGCTTTCTTT
few	TRBD2	TRBV24-1	TRBJ2-1	CATSDKSPSGGHYNEQFF	TGTGCCACCAGTGATAAATCCCCTAGCGGGGGACACTACAATGAGCAGTTCTTC
many	TRBD2	TRBV20-1	TRBJ2-1	CSARHSGRTVDMPNEQFF	TGCAGTGCTCGTCATAGCGGGAGGACGGTAGACATGCCCAATGAGCAGTTCTTC
-	TRBD2	TRBV12-3/TRBV12-4	TRBJ2-1	CASSRPREGLAGGYEQFF	TGTGCCAGCAGTCGCCCGCGGGAGGGACTAGCGGGGGGTTATGAGCAGTTCTTC
many	-	TRBV9	TRBJ2-7	CASSVGQGTYEQYF	TGTGCCAGCAGCGTAGGCCAGGGTACCTACGAGCAGTACTTC
-	-	TRBV20-1	TRBJ2-1	CSARDRAAGHDEQFF	TGCAGTGCTAGAGATCGCGCAGCGGGTCATGATGAGCAGTTCTTC
many	-	TRBV7-8	TRBJ2-7	CASSSTRGNSYEQYF	TGTGCCAGCAGCTCTACCAGGGGAAACTCCTACGAGCAGTACTTC
few	TRBD2	TRBV7-6	TRBJ2-1	CASSLGTRGYNEQFF	TGTGCCAGCAGCTTAGGGACTAGGGGCTACAATGAGCAGTTCTTC
few	-	TRBV24-1	TRBJ2-2	CATSDRAANTGELFF	TGTGCCACCAGTGATAGGGCAGCGAACACCGGGGAGCTGTTTTTT
-	-	TRBV20-1	TRBJ2-3	CSARERLRDNPADTQYF	TGCAGTGCTAGAGAGAGACTCAGGGACAACCCGGCAGATACGCAGTATTTT
many	-	TRBV7-9	TRBJ2-5	CASSQIGLALETQYF	TGTGCCAGCAGCCAGATTGGCCTAGCTCTGGAGACCCAGTACTTC
-	TRBD2	TRBV12-3/TRBV12-4	TRBJ2-3	CASSLGTSATQYF	TGTGCCAGCAGTTTAGGGACTAGTGCTACGCAGTATTTT
few	-	TRBV5-8	TRBJ1-3	CASSLDRLAGGRNTIYF	TGTGCCAGCAGCTTGGACAGGCTAGCGGGAGGAAGAAACACCATATATTTT
few	-	TRBV7-9	TRBJ1-2	CASSLRAYGYTF	TGTGCCAGCAGCTTAAGGGCGTATGGCTACACCTTC
few	TRBD1	TRBV24-1	TRBJ2-5	CATSGPRGETQYF	TGTGCCACCAGTGGCCCCAGGGGGGAGACCCAGTACTTC
few	TRBD1	TRBV5-1	TRBJ2-2	CASTTTGDSTGELFF	TGCGCCAGCACGACGACAGGGGATAGCACCGGGGAGCTGTTTTTT
few	TRBD2	TRBV3-1	TRBJ2-7	CASSPRTSTYEQYF	TGTGCCAGCAGCCCCCGGACTAGCACCTACGAGCAGTACTTC
few	TRBD1	TRBV20-1	TRBJ2-6	CSAQGQGSSGANVLTF	TGCAGTGCCCAGGGACAGGGAAGCTCTGGGGCCAACGTCCTGACTTTC
-	TRBD1	TRBV28	TRBJ2-3	CASSHPRGQGGTDTQYF	TGTGCCAGCAGCCACCCCCGGGGACAGGGGGGGACAGATACGCAGTATTTT
-	-	TRBV18	TRBJ2-2	CASSPQRANTGELFF	TGTGCCAGCTCACCCCAGAGGGCGAACACCGGGGAGCTGTTTTTT
-	-	TRBV20-1	TRBJ1-5	CSARFSGANQPQHF	TGCAGTGCCCGATTTTCAGGGGCAAATCAGCCCCAGCATTTT
few	TRBD2	TRBV7-2	TRBJ2-7	CASSSSLGLYEQYF	TGTGCCAGCAGCTCATCCCTGGGACTATACGAGCAGTACTTC
few	-	TRBV29-1	TRBJ2-7	CSVGKGGSSSEQYF	TGCAGCGTTGGAAAGGGAGGTAGTTCCTCCGAGCAGTACTTC
many	TRBD1	TRBV12-3/TRBV12-4	TRBJ1-1	CATITRGRQGGNTEAFF	TGTGCCACTATCACCAGGGGCCGACAGGGCGGAAACACTGAAGCTTTCTTT
-	-	TRBV20-1	TRBJ2-5	CSARGRTAQETQYF	TGCAGTGCTAGAGGGAGGACAGCCCAAGAGACCCAGTACTTC
-	-	TRBV29-1	TRBJ2-5	CSGWGQETQYF	TGCAGCGGGTGGGGCCAAGAGACCCAGTACTTC
-	TRBD1	TRBV6-1	TRBJ2-5	CASSRTGRETQYF	TGTGCCAGCAGTAGGACAGGGAGGGAGACCCAGTACTTC
few	TRBD2	TRBV28	TRBJ2-5	CASTRAGLETQYF	TGTGCCAGCACCCGAGCGGGGCTGGAGACCCAGTACTTC
few	-	TRBV5-6	TRBJ2-1	CASSLYTGAGSYNEQFF	TGTGCCAGCAGCTTATATACCGGGGCAGGGTCCTACAATGAGCAGTTCTTC